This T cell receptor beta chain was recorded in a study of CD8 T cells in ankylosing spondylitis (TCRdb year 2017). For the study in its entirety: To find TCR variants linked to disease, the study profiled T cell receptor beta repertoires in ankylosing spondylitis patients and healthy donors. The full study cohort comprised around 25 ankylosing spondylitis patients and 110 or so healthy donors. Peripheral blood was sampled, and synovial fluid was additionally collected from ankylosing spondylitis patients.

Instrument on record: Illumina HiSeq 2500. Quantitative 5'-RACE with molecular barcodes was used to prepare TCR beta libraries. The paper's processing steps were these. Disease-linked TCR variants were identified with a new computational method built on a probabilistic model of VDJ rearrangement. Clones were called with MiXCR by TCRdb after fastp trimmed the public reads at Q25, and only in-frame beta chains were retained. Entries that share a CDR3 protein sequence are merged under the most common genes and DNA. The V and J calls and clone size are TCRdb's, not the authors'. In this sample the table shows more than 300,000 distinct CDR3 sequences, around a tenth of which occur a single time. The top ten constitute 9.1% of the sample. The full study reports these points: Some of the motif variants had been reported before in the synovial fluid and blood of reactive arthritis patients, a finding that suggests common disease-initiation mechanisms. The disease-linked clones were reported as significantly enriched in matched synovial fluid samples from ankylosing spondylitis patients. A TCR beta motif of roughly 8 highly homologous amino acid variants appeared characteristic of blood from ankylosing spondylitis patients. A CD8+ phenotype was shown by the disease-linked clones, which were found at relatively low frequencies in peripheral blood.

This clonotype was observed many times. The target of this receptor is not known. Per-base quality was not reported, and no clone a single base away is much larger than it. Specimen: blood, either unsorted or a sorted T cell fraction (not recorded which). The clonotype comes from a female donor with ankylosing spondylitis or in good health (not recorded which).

The nucleotide sequence is given as TGCAGTGCGAGGGCTCAGCAGAACACTGAAGCTTTCTTT. It translates as CSARAQQNTEAFF. Rearrangement joined TRBV20-1 to TRBJ1-1; no D gene is confidently identified. The CDR3 holds 13 amino acids from the cysteine to the phenylalanine. Only CDR3 DNA is held: 39 bases, read in frame from base 1. Per the germline V gene (reference sequence), DFQATT is the CDR1 and SNEGSKA is the CDR2. Trimming costs V 6 bases and J 1 base, and their ends lie 12 bases apart.